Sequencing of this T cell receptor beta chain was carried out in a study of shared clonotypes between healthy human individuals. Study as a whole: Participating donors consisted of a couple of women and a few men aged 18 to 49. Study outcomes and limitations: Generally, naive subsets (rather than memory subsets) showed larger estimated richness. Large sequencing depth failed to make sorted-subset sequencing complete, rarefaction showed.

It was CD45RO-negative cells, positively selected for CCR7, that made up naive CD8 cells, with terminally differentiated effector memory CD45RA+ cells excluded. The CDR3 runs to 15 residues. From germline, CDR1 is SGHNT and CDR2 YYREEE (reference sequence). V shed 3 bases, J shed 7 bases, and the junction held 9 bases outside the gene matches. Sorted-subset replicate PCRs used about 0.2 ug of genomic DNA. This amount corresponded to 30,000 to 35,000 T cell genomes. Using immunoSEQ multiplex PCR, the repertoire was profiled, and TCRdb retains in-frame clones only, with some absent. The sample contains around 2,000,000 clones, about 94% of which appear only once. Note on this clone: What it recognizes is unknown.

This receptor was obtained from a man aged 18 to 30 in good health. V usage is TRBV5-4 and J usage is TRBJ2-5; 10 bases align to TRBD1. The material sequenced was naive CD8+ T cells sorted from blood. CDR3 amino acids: CASSYSGTGDLTQYF. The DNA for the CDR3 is TGTGCCAGCAGCTACTCCGGGACAGGGGATCTGACCCAGTACTTC.